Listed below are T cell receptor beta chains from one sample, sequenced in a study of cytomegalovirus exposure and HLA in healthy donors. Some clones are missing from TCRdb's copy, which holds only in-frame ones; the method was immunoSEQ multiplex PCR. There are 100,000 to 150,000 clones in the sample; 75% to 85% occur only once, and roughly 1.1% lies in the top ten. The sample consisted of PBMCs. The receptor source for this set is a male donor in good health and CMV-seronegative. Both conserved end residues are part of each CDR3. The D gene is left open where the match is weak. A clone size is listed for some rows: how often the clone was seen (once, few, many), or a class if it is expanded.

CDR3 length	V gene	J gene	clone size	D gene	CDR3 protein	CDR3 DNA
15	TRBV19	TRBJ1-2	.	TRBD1	CASTEQTGTNYGYTF	TGTGCCAGTACCGAGCAGACAGGGACTAACTATGGCTACACCTTC
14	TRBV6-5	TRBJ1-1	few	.	CASSYSTVNTEAFF	TGTGCCAGCAGTTACTCGACAGTGAACACTGAAGCTTTCTTT
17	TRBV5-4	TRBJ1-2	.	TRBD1	CASSRGFPGQGASGYTF	TGTGCCAGCAGCCGGGGCTTCCCGGGACAGGGGGCCTCGGGCTACACCTTC
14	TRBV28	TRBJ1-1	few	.	CASSLSTENTEAFF	TGTGCCAGCAGTTTATCGACAGAAAACACTGAAGCTTTCTTT
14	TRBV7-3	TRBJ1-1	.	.	CASSFGSGNTEAFF	TGTGCCAGCAGCTTCGGTTCCGGGAACACTGAAGCTTTCTTT
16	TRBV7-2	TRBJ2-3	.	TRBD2	CASSLMASGGTDTQYF	TGTGCCAGCAGCTTAATGGCTAGCGGGGGCACAGATACGCAGTATTTT
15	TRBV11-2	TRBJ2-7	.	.	CASSLGGSNVYEQYF	TGTGCCAGCAGCCTGGGGGGATCCAACGTCTACGAGCAGTACTTC
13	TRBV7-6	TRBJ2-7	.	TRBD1	CASSSGTGYEQYF	TGTGCCAGCAGCTCCGGGACAGGGTACGAGCAGTACTTC
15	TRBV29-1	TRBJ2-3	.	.	CSVGAGQGQTDTQYF	TGCAGCGTTGGGGCTGGGCAGGGTCAGACAGATACGCAGTATTTT
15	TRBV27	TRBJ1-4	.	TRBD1	CASSFGQGTNEKLFF	TGTGCCAGCAGTTTCGGACAGGGCACTAATGAAAAACTGTTTTTT
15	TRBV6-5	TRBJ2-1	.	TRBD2	CASSYWTSGYNEQFF	TGTGCCAGCAGTTATTGGACTAGCGGGTACAATGAGCAGTTCTTC
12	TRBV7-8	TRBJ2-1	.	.	CASSPEVGAPFF	TGTGCCAGCAGCCCGGAAGTGGGCGCTCCGTTCTTC
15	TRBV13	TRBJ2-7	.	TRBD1	CASSPWGQGTYEQYF	TGTGCCAGCAGCCCCTGGGGACAGGGGACCTACGAGCAGTACTTC
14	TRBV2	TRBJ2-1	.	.	CASSPQGSYNEQFF	TGTGCCAGCAGTCCACAGGGTTCCTACAATGAGCAGTTCTTC
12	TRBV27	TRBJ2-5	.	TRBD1	CASSDRGETQYF	TGTGCCAGCAGTGACAGGGGTGAGACCCAGTACTTC
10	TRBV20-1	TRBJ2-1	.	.	CSASLNEQFF	TGCAGTGCTAGTCTCAATGAGCAGTTCTTC
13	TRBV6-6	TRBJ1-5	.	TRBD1	CASIQGGNQPQHF	TGTGCCAGCATACAGGGGGGCAATCAGCCCCAGCATTTT
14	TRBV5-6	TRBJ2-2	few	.	CASSRQIHTGELFF	TGTGCCAGCAGCCGACAGATCCACACCGGGGAGCTGTTTTTT
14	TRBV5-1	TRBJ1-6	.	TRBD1	CASSPGTGESPLHF	TGCGCCAGCAGCCCTGGGACAGGGGAGTCACCCCTCCACTTT
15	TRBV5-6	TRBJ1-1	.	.	CASSPLSGGNTEAFF	TGTGCCAGCAGCCCCCTTTCGGGAGGCAACACTGAAGCTTTCTTT
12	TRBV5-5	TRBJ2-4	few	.	CASSPVSGIQYF	TGTGCCAGCAGCCCAGTGTCAGGCATTCAGTACTTC
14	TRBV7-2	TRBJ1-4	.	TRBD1	CASSPGQNNEKLFF	TGTGCCAGCAGCCCGGGACAGAATAATGAAAAACTGTTTTTT
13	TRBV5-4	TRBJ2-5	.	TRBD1	CASSWDSKETQYF	TGTGCCAGCAGCTGGGACAGCAAAGAGACCCAGTACTTC
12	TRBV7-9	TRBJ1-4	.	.	CSSSLTTFELFF	TGTTCCAGCAGCTTAACCACATTCGAACTGTTTTTT
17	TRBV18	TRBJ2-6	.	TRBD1	CASSLRQGAVGANVLTF	TGTGCCAGCTCATTACGACAGGGGGCGGTTGGGGCCAACGTCCTGACTTTC
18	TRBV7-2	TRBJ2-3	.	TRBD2	CASSSRGLAGRALGTQYF	TGTGCCAGCAGCTCCAGGGGTTTAGCGGGGCGGGCGTTAGGTACGCAGTATTTT
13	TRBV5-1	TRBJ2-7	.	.	CASSETASYEQYF	TGCGCCAGCAGTGAAACAGCCTCCTACGAGCAGTACTTC
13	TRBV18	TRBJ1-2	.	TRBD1	CASSPRGQGGYTF	TGTGCCAGCTCACCACGGGGACAGGGTGGCTACACCTTC
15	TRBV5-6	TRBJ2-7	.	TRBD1	CASSLGTGVSYEQYF	TGTGCCAGCAGCTTGGGGACAGGGGTCTCCTACGAGCAGTACTTC
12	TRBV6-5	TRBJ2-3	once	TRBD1	CASRTGADTQYF	TGTGCCAGCAGGACAGGGGCAGATACGCAGTATTTT
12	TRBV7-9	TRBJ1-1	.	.	CSSSFTGTEAFF	TGTTCCAGCAGCTTTACAGGGACTGAAGCTTTCTTT
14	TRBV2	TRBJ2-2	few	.	CASASQTNTGELFF	TGTGCCAGCGCCTCACAGACGAACACCGGGGAGCTGTTTTTT